The 3 T cell receptor beta chains below were found in one sample sequenced in a study of shared clonotypes between healthy human individuals. Naive CD8 isolation took CD45RO-negative cells positively selected for CCR7 and excluded terminally differentiated effector memory CD45RA+ cells. TCRdb's copy holds only in-frame clones and misses some; the assay was immunoSEQ multiplex PCR. Counted here are 2 million or so clones, about 94% occurring once; the ten biggest clones make up around 1.1%. The sequenced material came from naive CD8+ T cells sorted from blood. These receptor sequences come from a man younger than 35 in good health.

Comments on this clone: The sample contains more than one DNA sequence encoding this CDR3. The V call is TRBV28, the J call TRBJ2-7; possibly TRBD1 or TRBD2 for D (5 bases each). V lost 2 bases and J 0 bases, leaving 5 bases between the germline ends. This CDR3 spans 13 amino acids. In germline, CDR1 is MDHEN, CDR2 SYDVKM. CDR3 sequence: CASSLGGSYEQYF. The CDR3 DNA is TGTGCCAGCAGTTTAGGGGGCTCCTACGAGCAGTACTTC. Full variable domain (remainder filled in from reference TRBV28 and TRBJ2-7): DVKVTQSSRYLVKRTGEKVFLECVQDMDHENMFWYRQDPGLGLRLIYFSYDVKMKEKGDIPEGYSVSREKKERFSLILESASTNQTSMYLCASSLGGSYEQYFGPGTRLTVT.

The J gene is TRBJ2-5, the V gene TRBV4-3; 9 positions agree with TRBD1. The CDR3 has 16 amino acids. Germline-derived CDR1 and CDR2 are LGHNA and YSLEER. The trim removed 0 bases at V and 5 bases at J, leaving 7 bases unmatched. As DNA, the CDR3 is TGCGCCAGCAGCCAAGAGGGGGGACAGGGTGGGGAGACCCAGTACTTC. It specifies CASSQEGGQGGETQYF.

As concerns this clone: The sample holds other DNA sequences that translate to the same CDR3. This chain uses TRBV19 with TRBJ1-2, with D perhaps TRBD1 (5 bases). The CDR3 is 13 amino acids. V lost 3 bases and J lost 3, with 8 bases in between. The germline gives CDR1 LNHDA, CDR2 SQIVND (reference sequence). Here the CDR3 reads CASSITGDYGYTF. The CDR3 DNA sequence: TGTGCCAGTAGTATTACAGGAGACTATGGCTACACCTTC.